This T cell receptor (beta chain) was sequenced during a study of Graves' ophthalmopathy and Graves' hyperthyroidism. This clonotype was seen once. Investigators amplified TCR beta CDR3 regions from RNA transcripts. Second-round multiplex PCR came after a first-round RT-PCR that employed HTBI primers. TCRdb re-called the multiplex PCR reads with MiXCR, one entry per CDR3 protein. The table includes about 590,000 distinct CDR3 sequences, about 40% detected once. In germline, CDR1 is SNHLY, CDR2 FYNNEI. The CDR3 has 11 amino acids. The ends were cut back, 8 bases at V and 7 bases at J, with 12 bases in the middle.

This TCR derives from an adult man with Graves' hyperthyroidism. The rearrangement links TRBV2 to TRBJ2-7; D is unclear. Sequencing was done on a sample of peripheral blood or thyroid tissue (not recorded which). CDR3 protein: CASLSEYEQYF. In nucleotides, the CDR3 is TGTGCCAGCCTTTCTGAGTATGAGCAGTACTTC.